The text below deals with one T cell receptor (beta chain). V was pared by 6 bases and J by 0 bases, with 12 bases between. The length of the CDR3 is 15 residues. Germline values: CDR1 MDHEN, CDR2 SYDVKM. This sample was taken from a study of shared clonotypes between healthy human individuals. CD4+ cell separation produced CD45RA+ naive and CD45RA-negative memory subsets. Produced via immunoSEQ multiplex PCR; TCRdb's table is partial and in-frame only. The sample shows roughly 2,300,000 clones, under 95% of them seen only once. This chain uses TRBV28 with TRBJ1-3; maybe TRBD1 (6 bases). This TCR derives from a young man in good health. Some clones in this sample may be carry-over from other donors' samples. Material: naive CD4+ T cells from PBMCs. Indicated subset: CD45RA+ positively selected. The chain's CDR3 is CASRTTGYSGNTIYF. In nucleotides, the CDR3 is TGTGCCAGCAGGACGACAGGATACTCTGGAAACACCATATATTTT.